The TCR beta chain described here comes from a study of shared clonotypes between healthy human individuals. Germline loops: CDR1 MNHEY, CDR2 SMNVEV (reference sequence). The CDR3 length is 12 residues. Between the trimmed V and J ends, which lost 5 bases and 4 bases, there was a span of 5 bases. This table comes from immunoSEQ multiplex PCR, and its TCRdb copy is limited to in-frame clones, with some not included. Of about 2 million clones in the sample, about 95% were seen once. Naive CD8 cells lacked CD45RO and underwent positive selection for CCR7, leaving out terminally differentiated effector memory CD45RA+ cells.

The sequenced material came from naive CD8+ T cells sorted from blood. The chain links TRBV27 to TRBJ2-2; no clear D gene. The receptor's source is a man younger than 35 in good health. The CDR3, as DNA: TGTGCCAGCAGTGTCCCCACCGGGGAGCTGTTTTTT. Translation: CASSVPTGELFF.